This note documents a single TCR beta chain sequence. The CDR3 sequence is 14 residues long. Trimming took 0 bases from V and 7 from J; bases not matched to a gene: 1. Germline assignment: CDR1 GTSNPN and CDR2 SVGIG (reference sequence). This specimen comes from a study of blood T cell repertoires in COVID-19. Study-level information: COVID-19 samples from acute and convalescent phases originated in the United States, Italy and Spain.

In the original analysis: Amplified reference gene primers provided the basis for estimating nucleated cell counts. TCRdb keeps only in-frame clones here, not all; method: immunoSEQ multiplex PCR. Clone size and V and J calls were adopted from that table, with D and trimming inferred from the DNA. The sample has 200,000 to 250,000 clones, roughly 88% seen once; the top ten hold over 2%. The chain links TRBV30 to TRBJ2-2; 11 positions match TRBD2. Source material: peripheral blood. The clonotype originates from a man younger than 45 who had recovered from COVID-19. The chain's CDR3 is CAWSVGLAGGELFF. The CDR3 nucleotides read TGTGCCTGGAGTGTAGGACTAGCGGGCGGGGAGCTGTTTTTT.